This record covers a single T cell receptor beta chain. Antigen unknown. These data belong to a study of T cell repertoires in cytomegalovirus infection. Study as a whole: HLA-B-restricted CMV epitopes that are well studied, plus recently identified HLA-C-restricted ones, were used by the study. In public TCR beta signatures, there were indications of both CMV infection and matching HLA type. Whole-study findings and limits: The response measured ex vivo was dominated by TCR beta clonotypes (HLA-C-restricted and CMV-specific).

TCRdb passed the reads through MiXCR, listing each CDR3 protein once. The profile shows about a million distinct CDR3 sequences, 30% to 40% of them singletons. Deletions cut 7 bases from V and 0 bases from J, with 14 bases between. This CDR3 has 15 amino acids. Germline assignment: CDR1 SGHAT and CDR2 FQNNGV. Here the sequenced sample was cultured CD8+ T cells from PBMCs, taken from culture after CMV antigen stimulation. This clonotype originated in a human donor in good health (CMV status not recorded). Some clones in this sample may be carry-over from other donors' samples. The J gene is TRBJ2-3, the V gene TRBV11-2; TRBD1 or TRBD2 may be the D gene (7 bases each). The CDR3 reads CASNQGGGSTDTQYF. The CDR3 bases are TGTGCCAGCAACCAGGGGGGGGGGAGCACAGATACGCAGTATTTT.